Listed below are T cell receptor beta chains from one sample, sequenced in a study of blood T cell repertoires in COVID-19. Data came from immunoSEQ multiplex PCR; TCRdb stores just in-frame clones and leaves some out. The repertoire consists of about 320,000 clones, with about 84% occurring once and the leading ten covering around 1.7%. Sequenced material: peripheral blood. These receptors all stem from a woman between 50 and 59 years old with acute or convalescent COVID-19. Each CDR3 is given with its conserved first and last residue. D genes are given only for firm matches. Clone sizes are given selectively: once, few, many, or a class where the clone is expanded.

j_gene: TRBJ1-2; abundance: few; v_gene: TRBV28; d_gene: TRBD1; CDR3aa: CASSLQGARRYGYTF; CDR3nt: TGTGCCAGCAGTTTACAGGGGGCGCGTAGGTATGGCTACACCTTC
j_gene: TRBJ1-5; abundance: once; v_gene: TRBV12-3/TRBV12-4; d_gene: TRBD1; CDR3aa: CASSGTGNQPQHF; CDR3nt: TGTGCCAGCAGCGGGACAGGCAATCAGCCCCAGCATTTT
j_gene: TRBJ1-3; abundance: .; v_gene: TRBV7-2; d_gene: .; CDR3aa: CASSLGLGLSGNTIYF; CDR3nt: TGTGCCAGCAGCTTAGGTCTGGGACTCTCTGGAAACACCATATATTTT
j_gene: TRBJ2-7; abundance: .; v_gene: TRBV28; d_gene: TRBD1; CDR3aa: CASSLPRDRGASEQYF; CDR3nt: TGTGCCAGCAGTTTACCTCGTGACAGGGGAGCGAGTGAGCAGTACTTC
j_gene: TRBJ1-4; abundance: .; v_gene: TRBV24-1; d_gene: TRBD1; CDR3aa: CATSEWTGENEKLFF; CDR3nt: TGTGCCACCAGTGAATGGACAGGGGAAAATGAAAAACTGTTTTTT
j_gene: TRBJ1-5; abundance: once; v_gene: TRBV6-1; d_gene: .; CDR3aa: CASSESAGEGPQHF; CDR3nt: TGTGCCAGCAGTGAAAGCGCAGGGGAGGGACCCCAGCATTTT
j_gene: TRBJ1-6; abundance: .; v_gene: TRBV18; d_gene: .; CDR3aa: CASSPPGGSPLHF; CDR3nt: TGTGCCAGCTCACCACCCGGGGGTTCACCCCTCCACTTT
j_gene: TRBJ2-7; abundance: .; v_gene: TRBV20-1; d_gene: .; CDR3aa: CSASPPVARLEQYF; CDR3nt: TGCAGTGCTAGTCCCCCTGTTGCGCGGCTGGAGCAGTACTTC
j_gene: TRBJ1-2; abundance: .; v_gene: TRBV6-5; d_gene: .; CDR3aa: CASRRHGLFYGYTF; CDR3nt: TGTGCCAGCAGGCGACACGGCCTTTTCTATGGCTACACCTTC
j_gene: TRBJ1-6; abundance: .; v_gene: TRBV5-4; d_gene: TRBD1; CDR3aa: CASSLRDRVSPLHF; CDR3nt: TGTGCCAGCAGCCTCAGGGACAGGGTCTCACCCCTCCACTTT
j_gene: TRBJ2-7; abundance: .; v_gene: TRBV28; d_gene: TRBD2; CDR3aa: CASSTTSGSSYEQYF; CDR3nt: TGTGCCAGCAGTACAACTAGCGGCAGCTCCTACGAGCAGTACTTC
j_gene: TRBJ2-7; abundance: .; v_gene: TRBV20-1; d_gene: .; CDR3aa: CGGGGAYEQYF; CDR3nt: TGCGGGGGGGGCGGAGCCTACGAGCAGTACTTC
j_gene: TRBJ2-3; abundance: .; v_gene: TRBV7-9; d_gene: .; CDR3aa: CASSLAYSTDTQYF; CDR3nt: TGTGCCAGCAGCTTAGCTTACTCCACAGATACGCAGTATTTT
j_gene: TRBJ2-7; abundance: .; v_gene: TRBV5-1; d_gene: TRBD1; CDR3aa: CASSFAGQDEQYF; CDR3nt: TGCGCCAGCAGCTTCGCGGGACAGGACGAGCAGTACTTC
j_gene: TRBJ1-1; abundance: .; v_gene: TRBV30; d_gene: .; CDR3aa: CAWSPWATEAFF; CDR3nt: TGTGCCTGGAGTCCCTGGGCCACTGAAGCTTTCTTT
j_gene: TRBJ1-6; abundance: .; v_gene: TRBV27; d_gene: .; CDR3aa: CASTPRRINSPLHF; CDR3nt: TGTGCCAGCACCCCCCGCAGGATCAATTCACCCCTCCACTTT
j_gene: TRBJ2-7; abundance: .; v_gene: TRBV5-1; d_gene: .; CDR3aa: CASSPDSALYEQYF; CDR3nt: TGCGCCAGCAGCCCCGACTCAGCCCTCTACGAGCAGTACTTC
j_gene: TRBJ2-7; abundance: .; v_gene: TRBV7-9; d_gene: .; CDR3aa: CASSLNQATYEQYF; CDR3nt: TGTGCCAGCAGCTTAAACCAGGCCACCTACGAGCAGTACTTC
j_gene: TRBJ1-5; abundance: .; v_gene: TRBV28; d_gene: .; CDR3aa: CASSSPQGNQPQHF; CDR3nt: TGTGCCAGCAGTTCCCCCCAGGGCAATCAGCCCCAGCATTTT
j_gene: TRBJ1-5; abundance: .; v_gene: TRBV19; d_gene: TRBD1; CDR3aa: CASSMRDSFNQPQHF; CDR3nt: TGTGCCAGTAGTATGAGGGACAGCTTCAATCAGCCCCAGCATTTT
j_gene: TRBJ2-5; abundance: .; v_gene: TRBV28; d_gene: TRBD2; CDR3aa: CASGGGSRETQYF; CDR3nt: TGTGCCAGCGGTGGCGGGAGCAGGGAGACCCAGTACTTC
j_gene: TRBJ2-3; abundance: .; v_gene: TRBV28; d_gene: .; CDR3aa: CASRAPRTDTQYF; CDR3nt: TGTGCCAGCAGGGCCCCTCGCACAGATACGCAGTATTTT
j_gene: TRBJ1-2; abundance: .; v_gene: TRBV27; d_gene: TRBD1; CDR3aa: CASSSGTGGVYGYTF; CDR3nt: TGTGCCAGCAGTTCCGGGACAGGGGGCGTCTATGGCTACACCTTC
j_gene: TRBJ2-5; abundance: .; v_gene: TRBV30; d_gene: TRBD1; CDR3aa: CAWSARQGAETQYF; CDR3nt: TGTGCCTGGAGCGCCCGACAGGGTGCGGAGACCCAGTACTTC
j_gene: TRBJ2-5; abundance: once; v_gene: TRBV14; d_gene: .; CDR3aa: CASSQEVAQETQYF; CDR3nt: TGTGCCAGCAGCCAAGAGGTGGCCCAAGAGACCCAGTACTTC
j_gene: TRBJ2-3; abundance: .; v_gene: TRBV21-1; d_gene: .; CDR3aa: CASSLRTSGTDTQYF; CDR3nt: TGTGCCAGCAGCCTCAGGACTAGCGGCACAGATACGCAGTATTTT
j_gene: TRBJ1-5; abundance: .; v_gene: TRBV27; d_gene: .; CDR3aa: CASRGGGAGQPQHF; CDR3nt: TGTGCCAGCAGGGGAGGGGGGGCAGGTCAGCCCCAGCATTTT
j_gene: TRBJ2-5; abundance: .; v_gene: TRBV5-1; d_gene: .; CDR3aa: CASRGGTEQETQYF; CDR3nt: TGCGCCAGCAGGGGCGGGACGGAGCAAGAGACCCAGTACTTC
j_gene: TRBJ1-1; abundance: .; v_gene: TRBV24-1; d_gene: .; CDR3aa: CATRGRDTEAFF; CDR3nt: TGTGCCACCAGGGGGCGCGACACTGAAGCTTTCTTT
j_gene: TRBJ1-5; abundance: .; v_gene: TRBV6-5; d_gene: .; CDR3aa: CASSLTGSLNQPQHF; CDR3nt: TGTGCCAGCAGCCTAACAGGTAGTCTCAATCAGCCCCAGCATTTT
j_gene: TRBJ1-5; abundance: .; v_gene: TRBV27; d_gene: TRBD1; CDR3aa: CASSSGTGEQPQHF; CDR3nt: TGTGCCAGCAGTTCCGGGACAGGAGAACAGCCCCAGCATTTT
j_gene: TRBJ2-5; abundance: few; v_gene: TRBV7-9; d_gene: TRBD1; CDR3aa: CASSQGTAQETQYF; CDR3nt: TGTGCCAGCAGCCAGGGGACAGCTCAAGAGACCCAGTACTTC
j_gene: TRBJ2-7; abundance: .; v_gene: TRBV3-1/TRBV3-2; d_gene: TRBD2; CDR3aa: CASSQDPGLTNYEQYF; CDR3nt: TGTGCCAGCAGCCAAGACCCGGGACTAACGAACTACGAGCAGTACTTC
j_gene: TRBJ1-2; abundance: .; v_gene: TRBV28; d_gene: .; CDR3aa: CASSPLGQSGYGYTF; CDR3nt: TGTGCCAGCAGTCCCCTAGGACAGTCTGGTTATGGCTACACCTTC
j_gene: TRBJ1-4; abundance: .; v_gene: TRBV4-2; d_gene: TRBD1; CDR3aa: CASSQASGQNNEKLFF; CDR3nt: TGTGCCAGCAGCCAAGCGTCGGGACAGAATAATGAAAAACTGTTTTTT
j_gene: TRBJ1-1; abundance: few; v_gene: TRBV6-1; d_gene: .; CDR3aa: CASSEYPNMNTEAFF; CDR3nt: TGTGCCAGCAGTGAATACCCGAACATGAACACTGAAGCTTTCTTT
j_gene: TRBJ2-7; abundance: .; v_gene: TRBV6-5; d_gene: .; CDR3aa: CASSRGSAGEQYF; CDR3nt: TGTGCCAGCAGTCGGGGGTCCGCGGGCGAGCAGTACTTC
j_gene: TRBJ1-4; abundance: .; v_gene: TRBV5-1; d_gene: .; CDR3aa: CASSLQGRYDEKLFF; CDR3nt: TGCGCCAGCAGCTTACAGGGCCGCTACGATGAAAAACTGTTTTTT
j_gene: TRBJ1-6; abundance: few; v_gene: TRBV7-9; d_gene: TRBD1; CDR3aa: CASSPRGTESSYNSPLHF; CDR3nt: TGTGCCAGCAGCCCCAGGGGGACCGAGAGCTCCTATAATTCACCCCTCCACTTT
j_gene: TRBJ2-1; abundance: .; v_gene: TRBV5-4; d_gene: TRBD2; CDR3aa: CASSLGGLANNNEQFF; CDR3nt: TGTGCCAGCAGCTTGGGGGGACTAGCGAATAACAATGAGCAGTTCTTC
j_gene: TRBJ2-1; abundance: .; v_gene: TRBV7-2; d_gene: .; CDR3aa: CASSFGGYNEQFF; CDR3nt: TGTGCCAGCAGCTTCGGCGGGTACAATGAGCAGTTCTTC
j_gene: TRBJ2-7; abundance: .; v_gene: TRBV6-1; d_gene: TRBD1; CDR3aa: CASSESLWGTGIEQYF; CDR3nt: TGTGCCAGCAGTGAATCTTTGTGGGGGACAGGGATCGAGCAGTACTTC
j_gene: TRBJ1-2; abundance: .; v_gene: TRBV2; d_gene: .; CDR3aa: CASSVEVIGYGYTF; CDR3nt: TGTGCCAGCAGTGTAGAGGTGATCGGCTATGGCTACACCTTC